These T cell receptor beta chains were read from a single sample in a study of cytomegalovirus exposure and HLA in healthy donors. Here immunoSEQ multiplex PCR was the method, and the copy in TCRdb shows in-frame clones only, minus some. In the table there are about 220,000 clones, just over 85% of which are singletons. The sequenced sample consisted of PBMCs. These receptors all come from a woman between 18 and 30 years old in good health and CMV-seronegative. Both conserved end residues are part of each CDR3. D genes are given only for firm matches. Clone size is not always given. Where it is, it says once, few, many or a class for expanded clones.

clone size: -; J gene: TRBJ2-1; D gene: -; V gene: TRBV7-6; CDR3 DNA: TGTGCCAGCAGCTTAGCGCACAGGAGGGCCTCCTACAATGAGCAGTTCTTC; CDR3 protein: CASSLAHRRASYNEQFF
clone size: few; J gene: TRBJ2-1; D gene: -; V gene: TRBV30; CDR3 DNA: TGTGCCTGGAGGACAGCGTACAATGAGCAGTTCTTC; CDR3 protein: CAWRTAYNEQFF
clone size: -; J gene: TRBJ2-3; D gene: -; V gene: TRBV7-2; CDR3 DNA: TGTGCCAGCAGCTTAGATGGCAACACAGATACGCAGTATTTT; CDR3 protein: CASSLDGNTDTQYF
clone size: -; J gene: TRBJ2-7; D gene: TRBD1; V gene: TRBV5-1; CDR3 DNA: TGCGCCAGCAGCTTGCGGGGACAGGGATCCTACGAGCAGTACTTC; CDR3 protein: CASSLRGQGSYEQYF
clone size: -; J gene: TRBJ2-1; D gene: -; V gene: TRBV5-6; CDR3 DNA: TGTGCCAGCAGCTTGGGCGACACTAGCAGCGAGCAGTTCTTC; CDR3 protein: CASSLGDTSSEQFF
clone size: -; J gene: TRBJ2-2; D gene: TRBD2; V gene: TRBV7-6; CDR3 DNA: TGTGCCAGCAGCTTAGTACTAGCGGGAGGCACCGACACCGGGGAGCTGTTTTTT; CDR3 protein: CASSLVLAGGTDTGELFF
clone size: -; J gene: TRBJ2-7; D gene: TRBD2; V gene: TRBV6-5; CDR3 DNA: TGTGCCAGCAGTTACGACGGGAGGTCCACCGAGCAGTACTTC; CDR3 protein: CASSYDGRSTEQYF
clone size: -; J gene: TRBJ1-2; D gene: TRBD1; V gene: TRBV7-2; CDR3 DNA: TGTGCCAGCAGCTTGACAGGGGGCGCCCAAAACGGCTACACCTTC; CDR3 protein: CASSLTGGAQNGYTF
clone size: -; J gene: TRBJ2-7; D gene: TRBD2; V gene: TRBV6-1; CDR3 DNA: TGTGCCAGCAGTGAAGCTACATGGGGGACTAGCGGGAGGGCCTACGAGCAGTACTTC; CDR3 protein: CASSEATWGTSGRAYEQYF
clone size: -; J gene: TRBJ2-1; D gene: -; V gene: TRBV23-1; CDR3 DNA: TGCGCCAGCAGTCAATCGGCCCGTAACAATGAGCAGTTCTTC; CDR3 protein: CASSQSARNNEQFF
clone size: -; J gene: TRBJ2-1; D gene: -; V gene: TRBV27; CDR3 DNA: TGTGCCAGCAGTTTCACAGGGCCCCATGAGCAGTTCTTC; CDR3 protein: CASSFTGPHEQFF
clone size: -; J gene: TRBJ2-7; D gene: TRBD1; V gene: TRBV11-2; CDR3 DNA: TGTGCCAGCAGCTCCACCGCCGGGACAGGGGGCTACGAGCAGTACTTC; CDR3 protein: CASSSTAGTGGYEQYF
clone size: -; J gene: TRBJ1-1; D gene: -; V gene: TRBV7-9; CDR3 DNA: TGTGCCAGCAGCACGAGCCCCCCAGGAAACACTGAAGCTTTCTTT; CDR3 protein: CASSTSPPGNTEAFF
clone size: -; J gene: TRBJ1-4; D gene: TRBD1; V gene: TRBV28; CDR3 DNA: TGTGCCAGCAGTACGCTTTCAGGGGGAAATGAAAAACTGTTTTTT; CDR3 protein: CASSTLSGGNEKLFF
clone size: -; J gene: TRBJ2-7; D gene: TRBD1; V gene: TRBV5-1; CDR3 DNA: TGCGCCAGCAGCTTCCGGGACAGGGTCTACGAGCAGTACTTC; CDR3 protein: CASSFRDRVYEQYF
clone size: -; J gene: TRBJ2-1; D gene: TRBD2; V gene: TRBV4-1; CDR3 DNA: TGCGCCAGCAGCCAAGAGGGGCTAGCGGGAAACAATGACTACAATGAGCAGTTCTTC; CDR3 protein: CASSQEGLAGNNDYNEQFF
clone size: -; J gene: TRBJ1-1; D gene: -; V gene: TRBV27; CDR3 DNA: TGTGCCAGCAGTTTAAGGCAGGGGTCCACTGAAGCTTTCTTT; CDR3 protein: CASSLRQGSTEAFF
clone size: -; J gene: TRBJ2-5; D gene: TRBD2; V gene: TRBV15; CDR3 DNA: TGTGCCACCGGGGGAAGCGGGAGGGCCAGAGAGACCCAGTACTTC; CDR3 protein: CATGGSGRARETQYF
clone size: -; J gene: TRBJ1-5; D gene: -; V gene: TRBV2; CDR3 DNA: TGTGCCAGCAGTGATTGGCAGGCCGCATATAGCAATCAGCCCCAGCATTTT; CDR3 protein: CASSDWQAAYSNQPQHF
clone size: -; J gene: TRBJ2-7; D gene: -; V gene: TRBV13; CDR3 DNA: TGTGCCAGCAGTCGGTGGGGGGGCGCAATGGACGAGCAGTACTTC; CDR3 protein: CASSRWGGAMDEQYF
clone size: -; J gene: TRBJ1-1; D gene: TRBD1; V gene: TRBV6-5; CDR3 DNA: TGTGCCAGCACCCGCACAGGGGTCCGTATCACTGAAGCTTTCTTT; CDR3 protein: CASTRTGVRITEAFF
clone size: few; J gene: TRBJ2-7; D gene: -; V gene: TRBV10-3; CDR3 DNA: TGTGCCATCAGGGGAGCCTACGAGCAGTACTTC; CDR3 protein: CAIRGAYEQYF
clone size: -; J gene: TRBJ2-5; D gene: -; V gene: TRBV7-2; CDR3 DNA: TGTGCCAGCAGCCCCGAGGGGGGAGGGATCCAAGAGACCCAGTACTTC; CDR3 protein: CASSPEGGGIQETQYF
clone size: -; J gene: TRBJ2-1; D gene: -; V gene: TRBV4-3; CDR3 DNA: TGCGCCAGCAGCGTACGGGGTAGCGGCTCCTACAATGAGCAGTTCTTC; CDR3 protein: CASSVRGSGSYNEQFF
clone size: -; J gene: TRBJ1-4; D gene: TRBD1; V gene: TRBV10-3; CDR3 DNA: TGTGCCACCAGGGACAGTGGGGGAACTAATGAAAAACTGTTTTTT; CDR3 protein: CATRDSGGTNEKLFF
clone size: -; J gene: TRBJ2-3; D gene: -; V gene: TRBV6-5; CDR3 DNA: TGTGCCAGCAGGCCCCCAGGGGTAGATACGCAGTATTTT; CDR3 protein: CASRPPGVDTQYF
clone size: -; J gene: TRBJ2-7; D gene: -; V gene: TRBV27; CDR3 DNA: TGTGCCAGCAGTTTATCTGCGGAAAGCTCCTACGAGCAGTACTTC; CDR3 protein: CASSLSAESSYEQYF
clone size: -; J gene: TRBJ2-5; D gene: TRBD2; V gene: TRBV5-1; CDR3 DNA: TGCGCCAGCGGGGGATGGGGGGGAAGCCAAGAGACCCAGTACTTC; CDR3 protein: CASGGWGGSQETQYF
clone size: -; J gene: TRBJ2-2; D gene: -; V gene: TRBV7-6; CDR3 DNA: TGTGCCAGCAGCTTAGATGTGCGAGTGGGACTGACCGGGGAGCTGTTTTTT; CDR3 protein: CASSLDVRVGLTGELFF
clone size: -; J gene: TRBJ1-3; D gene: TRBD1; V gene: TRBV27; CDR3 DNA: TGTGCCAGCAGTCCTACCTCGGACAGGAGCTCTGGAAACACCATATATTTT; CDR3 protein: CASSPTSDRSSGNTIYF
clone size: -; J gene: TRBJ1-2; D gene: TRBD1; V gene: TRBV19; CDR3 DNA: TGTGCCAGTAGCCTCCCCGGGACAGCATATGGCTACACCTTC; CDR3 protein: CASSLPGTAYGYTF
clone size: -; J gene: TRBJ2-7; D gene: -; V gene: TRBV11-2; CDR3 DNA: TGTGCCAGCAGCCTATTCACGGGTTACGAGCAGTACTTC; CDR3 protein: CASSLFTGYEQYF
clone size: -; J gene: TRBJ2-1; D gene: TRBD2; V gene: TRBV9; CDR3 DNA: TGTGCCAGCAGCTCCCGGACTAGCGGTGAGCAGTTCTTC; CDR3 protein: CASSSRTSGEQFF